The rows below give T cell receptor beta chains drawn from one sample of a study of T cell changes during pregnancy in multiple sclerosis. Profiled with immunoSEQ multiplex PCR; TCRdb holds only in-frame clones, not every one. The sample includes about 39,000 clones, around nine tenths of them seen just once. The sequences come from CD4+ T cells from peripheral blood mononuclear cells, collected in the third trimester of pregnancy. Receptor source: a female donor in good health, enrolled as a control in a pregnancy study. The CDR3 runs from the conserved cysteine through the conserved F or W. The D gene is left open where the match is weak. Some rows have no size entry. The others give once, few or many, or a class for an expanded clone.

TGTGCCAGCAGCTTTAATGGGGGGTTCGGCACTGAAGCTTTCTTT	CASSFNGGFGTEAFF	NA	TRBV13	TRBJ1-1	NA
TGCGCCAGCCGACGGGACAGCGGACCCCCGGGACTGACCTACGAGCAGTACTTC	CASRRDSGPPGLTYEQYF	NA	TRBV5-1	TRBJ2-7	NA
TGTGCCAGCAGCGTAGAGGGGCACTATGGCTACACCTTC	CASSVEGHYGYTF	once	TRBV9	TRBJ1-2	NA
TGTGCCAGTAGTAAGATGGGCATTTTACAAGAGACCCAGTACTTC	CASSKMGILQETQYF	NA	TRBV19	TRBJ2-5	NA
TGTGCCAGCAGCTTGGGCTTGAGGGTAAGGAACACTGAAGCTTTCTTT	CASSLGLRVRNTEAFF	NA	TRBV11-2	TRBJ1-1	NA
TGTGCCACCTACAGGGCAACTAATGAAAAACTGTTTTTT	CATYRATNEKLFF	NA	TRBV28	TRBJ1-4	NA
TGTGCCAGCTCACCTTTCGGGACAGGGAGCGGGTATGGCTACACCTTC	CASSPFGTGSGYGYTF	NA	TRBV18	TRBJ1-2	TRBD1
TGTGCCAGAAGCCCTGGACAGGCGCCTCCTCAGGGAGAGACCCAGTACTTC	CARSPGQAPPQGETQYF	NA	TRBV5-3	TRBJ2-5	TRBD1
TGTGCCAGCAGCATGTCAGGGGGCCCCTACGAGCAGTACTTC	CASSMSGGPYEQYF	NA	TRBV28	TRBJ2-7	TRBD1
TGTGCCAGCTCGCCAGTCTCCCCTTACGAGCAGTACTTC	CASSPVSPYEQYF	NA	TRBV18	TRBJ2-7	NA
TGTGCCAGCAGTTTTACTACCTATAATTCACCCCTCCACTTT	CASSFTTYNSPLHF	once	TRBV6-6	TRBJ1-6	NA
TGTGCCAGCAGCTACGGTTACACTGAAGCTTTCTTT	CASSYGYTEAFF	NA	TRBV7-8	TRBJ1-1	NA
TGTGCCAGCAGTTACTCGGGACACCTCGGGACCGGGGAGCTGTTTTTT	CASSYSGHLGTGELFF	NA	TRBV6-5	TRBJ2-2	NA
TGTGCCAGCAGTCTTCACAGGGGGGGTGGCACTGAAGCTTTCTTT	CASSLHRGGGTEAFF	NA	TRBV27	TRBJ1-1	TRBD1
TGTGCCTCAGGCCATGGACAGACCTGGAGCTACACCTTC	CASGHGQTWSYTF	once	TRBV30	TRBJ1-2	NA
TGTGCCAGCAGTCGTGGGGGGGTTGGGGGCAATCAGCCCCAGCATTTT	CASSRGGVGGNQPQHF	NA	TRBV6-6	TRBJ1-5	NA
TGTGCCAGTAGTACAGATGACAGGGTCAATCAGCCCCAGCATTTT	CASSTDDRVNQPQHF	NA	TRBV19	TRBJ1-5	TRBD1
TGTGCCAGCAGTCCCGGGGGGGGAGGATACAATGAGCAGTTCTTC	CASSPGGGGYNEQFF	NA	TRBV11-3	TRBJ2-1	TRBD2
TGTGCCAGACCCCCGGCAGGGCTTAACTATGGCTACACCTTC	CARPPAGLNYGYTF	NA	TRBV2	TRBJ1-2	NA
TGCGCCAGCAGCGGAGGGGAGGGGAGGGAGCAATCACCCCTCCACTTT	CASSGGEGREQSPLHF	NA	TRBV5-1	TRBJ1-6	NA
TGCGCCAGCAAGAAGACTAGCGGCACAGATACGCAGTATTTT	CASKKTSGTDTQYF	NA	TRBV4-1	TRBJ2-3	TRBD2
TGTGCCAGCTCACCACCGAGGGGGGAGACCCAGTACTTC	CASSPPRGETQYF	NA	TRBV18	TRBJ2-5	NA
TGTGCCAGCAGTTTACCGTTACTAGCGGGAGTGCACAATGAGCAGTTCTTC	CASSLPLLAGVHNEQFF	NA	TRBV28	TRBJ2-1	TRBD2
TGTGCCAGCAGCTTGTCCCGGACAGTCCAAGAGACCCAGTACTTC	CASSLSRTVQETQYF	NA	TRBV5-6	TRBJ2-5	NA
TGTGCCAGCATCTCCGACAGGGTGAATGAAAAACTGTTTTTT	CASISDRVNEKLFF	NA	TRBV2	TRBJ1-4	TRBD1
TGTGCCATCAGTGTGAAGGGGGCGCCTACCGGGGAGCTGTTTTTT	CAISVKGAPTGELFF	NA	TRBV10-3	TRBJ2-2	TRBD1
TGTGCCAGCAGTTTTTCAGGCTCTGGAAACACCATATATTTT	CASSFSGSGNTIYF	NA	TRBV27	TRBJ1-3	NA
TGTGCCAGCTCACCGGACAGGGGTTCGTTTTTGAACTACGAGCAGTACTTC	CASSPDRGSFLNYEQYF	NA	TRBV18	TRBJ2-7	TRBD1
TGTGCTAGCAGCTTAGATGCGCCGGGGGGCGTTATGGAGACCCAGTACTTC	CASSLDAPGGVMETQYF	NA	TRBV7-7	TRBJ2-5	NA
TGCGCCAGCAGCCAACCTGGACTAGCGGTCCAAGAGACCCAGTACTTC	CASSQPGLAVQETQYF	NA	TRBV4-1	TRBJ2-5	TRBD2
TGTGCCAGCAGCCAAGAGAGTTTAGGATCGGGGAGGCTGAGCTCTGGAAACACCATATATTTT	CASSQESLGSGRLSSGNTIYF	NA	TRBV4-2	TRBJ1-3	NA
TGTGCCTGGAACGTACAACTGAACACTGAAGCTTTCTTT	CAWNVQLNTEAFF	NA	TRBV30	TRBJ1-1	NA
TGTGCCAGCAGCTTGAGTATGTGGGGAGTGGAAACTGAAGCTTTCTTT	CASSLSMWGVETEAFF	NA	TRBV5-8	TRBJ1-1	NA
TGTGCCAGCAGCTTTCAAAAGCACGGCGAGCAGTACTTC	CASSFQKHGEQYF	NA	TRBV5-4	TRBJ2-7	NA
TGTGCCAGCAGCTTAGAAGCACTCTATGGCTACACCTTC	CASSLEALYGYTF	NA	TRBV7-9	TRBJ1-2	NA
TGTGCCAGCAGCGTAGGAACAGCTAATTCACCCCTCCACTTT	CASSVGTANSPLHF	few	TRBV9	TRBJ1-6	NA
TGCGCCAGCAGCAGGACAGCGAGCCTTGGTAATGAAAAACTGTTTTTT	CASSRTASLGNEKLFF	NA	TRBV5-1	TRBJ1-4	NA
TGTGCCATCTCTCCGACTGAGTACGAGCAGTACTTC	CAISPTEYEQYF	NA	TRBV10-3	TRBJ2-7	NA
TGTGCCAGCAGCTTATCAGGGGAGCTGTTTTTT	CASSLSGELFF	NA	TRBV11-2	TRBJ2-2	NA
TGCGCCAGCAGCGCGACAGTCGGTAACACTGAAGCTTTCTTT	CASSATVGNTEAFF	NA	TRBV5-1	TRBJ1-1	NA
TGTGCCTGGAATCGGACACCAAGGAATGGCTACACCTTC	CAWNRTPRNGYTF	NA	TRBV30	TRBJ1-2	NA
TGTGCCAGCGGAGGCGGAAATAACTATGGCTACACCTTC	CASGGGNNYGYTF	few	TRBV11-2	TRBJ1-2	NA
TGTGCCAGCAGACCCCCGCAGGGGGCGGCTGGCTACACCTTC	CASRPPQGAAGYTF	NA	TRBV6-5	TRBJ1-2	TRBD1
TGTGCCAGCAGCTCGGACACTTGGGGCACTGAAGCTTTCTTT	CASSSDTWGTEAFF	NA	TRBV5-5	TRBJ1-1	NA
TGTGCCAGCAGCTCAGACACCAATAGCAATCAGCCCCAGCATTTT	CASSSDTNSNQPQHF	once	TRBV5-5	TRBJ1-5	NA
TGTGCTGCGGACAGGGTGGGCACTGAAGCTTTCTTT	CAADRVGTEAFF	NA	TRBV30	TRBJ1-1	TRBD1
TGTGCCAGCAGCCTTGATGTGGGCAGGGCCGGTGAAAAACTGTTTTTT	CASSLDVGRAGEKLFF	NA	TRBV4-2	TRBJ1-4	NA
TGTGCCATCATGACAGAGGCCGAGCAGTACTTC	CAIMTEAEQYF	few	TRBV10-3	TRBJ2-7	NA
TGCGCCAGCAGCTTGGGTGTGACAGGGTCCCCCTACGAGCAGTACTTC	CASSLGVTGSPYEQYF	once	TRBV5-1	TRBJ2-7	TRBD1
TGTGCCAGCAGCTCTCCAGGACTAGCGGGCACAGATACGCAGTATTTT	CASSSPGLAGTDTQYF	NA	TRBV11-3	TRBJ2-3	TRBD2
TGCGCCAGCAGCTTGGTGGGGGCTGTCACAGATACGCAGTATTTT	CASSLVGAVTDTQYF	NA	TRBV5-1	TRBJ2-3	NA
TGTGCCAGCAGCGCGGGACTCCTAGGCCAGCCCCAGCATTTT	CASSAGLLGQPQHF	NA	TRBV2	TRBJ1-5	NA